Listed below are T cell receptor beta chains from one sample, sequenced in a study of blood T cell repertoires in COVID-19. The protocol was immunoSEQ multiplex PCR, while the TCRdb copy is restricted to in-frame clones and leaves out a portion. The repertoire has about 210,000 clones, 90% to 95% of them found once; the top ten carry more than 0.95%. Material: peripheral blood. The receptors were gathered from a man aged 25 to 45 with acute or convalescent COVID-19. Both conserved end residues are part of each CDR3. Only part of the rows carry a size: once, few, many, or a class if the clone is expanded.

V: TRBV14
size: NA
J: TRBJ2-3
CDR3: CASSPDRGTQYF

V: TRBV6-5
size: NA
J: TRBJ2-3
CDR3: CASRPGGGTTQYF

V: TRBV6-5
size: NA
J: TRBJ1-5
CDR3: CAGGRQGDQPQHF

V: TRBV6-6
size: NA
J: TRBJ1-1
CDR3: CASSLMGQNTEAFF

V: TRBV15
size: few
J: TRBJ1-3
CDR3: CATSRGGRQNSGNTIYF

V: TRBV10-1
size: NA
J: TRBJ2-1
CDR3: CASSDRGGVHEQFF

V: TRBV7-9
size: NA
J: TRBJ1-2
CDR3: CASSLASGGGDYGYTF

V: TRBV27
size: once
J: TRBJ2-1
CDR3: CASTKGDRGRAEQFF

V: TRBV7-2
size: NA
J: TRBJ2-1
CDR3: CASSRSGGKNNEQFF

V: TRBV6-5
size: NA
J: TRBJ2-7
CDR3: CASRGRDSSYEQYF

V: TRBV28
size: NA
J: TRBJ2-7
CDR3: CASGPYEQYF

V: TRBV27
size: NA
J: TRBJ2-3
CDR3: CASSWQIRDTQYF

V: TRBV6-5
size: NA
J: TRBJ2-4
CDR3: CASSSLSLSGIQYF

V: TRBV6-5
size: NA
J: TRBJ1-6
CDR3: CASSPQGPNSPLHF

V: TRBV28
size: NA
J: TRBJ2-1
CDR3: CASSWGQVYNEQFF

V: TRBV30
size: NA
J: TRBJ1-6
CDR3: CAWRNQANSPLHF

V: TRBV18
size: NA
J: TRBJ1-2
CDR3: CASSPQGEIYGYTF

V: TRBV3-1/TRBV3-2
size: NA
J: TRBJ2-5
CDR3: CASSQGDRRSYQETQYF

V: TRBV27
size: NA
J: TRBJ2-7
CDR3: CASSLYGQGGDEQYF

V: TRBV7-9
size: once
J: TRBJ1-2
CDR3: CASRLTGGQHYGYTF

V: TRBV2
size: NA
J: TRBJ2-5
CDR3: CASSPRETQYF

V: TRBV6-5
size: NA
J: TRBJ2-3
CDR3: CASSYSWTSSTDTQYF

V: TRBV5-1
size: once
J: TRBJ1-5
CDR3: CASREQGDQPQHF

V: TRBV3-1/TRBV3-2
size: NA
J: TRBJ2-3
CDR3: CASSPGTSGSTDTQYF